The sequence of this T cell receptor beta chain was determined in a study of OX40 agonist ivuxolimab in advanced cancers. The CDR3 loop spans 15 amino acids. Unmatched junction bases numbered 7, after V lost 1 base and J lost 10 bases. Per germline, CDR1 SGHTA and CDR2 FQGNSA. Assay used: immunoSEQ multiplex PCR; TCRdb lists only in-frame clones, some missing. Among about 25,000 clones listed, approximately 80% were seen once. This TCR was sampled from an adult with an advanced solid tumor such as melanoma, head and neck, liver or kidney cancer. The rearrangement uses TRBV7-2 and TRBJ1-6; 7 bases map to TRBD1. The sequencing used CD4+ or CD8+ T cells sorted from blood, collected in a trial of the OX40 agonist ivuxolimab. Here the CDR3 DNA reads TGTGCCAGCAGCTTAGTGGCCCCAGGGGGATCACCCCTCCACTTT. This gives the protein CASSLVAPGGSPLHF.